These 5 T cell receptor beta chains originate from one sample sequenced in a study of T cell responses to AZD1222 COVID-19 vaccine. Clones were sequenced by immunoSEQ multiplex PCR, and TCRdb holds only the in-frame ones, with some missing. The data show roughly 150,000 clones, with roughly 90% seen just once and over 1.5% held by the top ten. The sample consisted of peripheral blood, taken on day 0 of AZD1222 vaccination. These receptors were taken from an adult in good health.

The chain is built from TRBV18 and TRBJ1-2, with 7 bases matching TRBD1. V shed 2 bases and J 10 bases; nucleotides not matched to a gene: 13. The germline V gene has CDR1 KGHSH and CDR2 LQKENI. The length of the CDR3 is 15 residues. The CDR3 DNA reads as TGTGCCAGCTCACCAGGAGGGGGCAGTTCTTTTGACTACACCTTC. It codes for CASSPGGGSSFDYTF.

This rearrangement joins TRBV19 to TRBJ1-3; D is undetermined. CDR1 LNHDA and CDR2 SQIVND come from the germline V gene (reference sequence). This CDR3 region has 18 residues. The V gene lost 3 bases and the J gene lost 0 bases, with 18 bases spanning the gap. CDR3 nucleotides: TGTGCCAGTAGTATTCCCCTCCACCGGGCCTCCTCTGGAAACACCATATATTTT. Its translation: CASSIPLHRASSGNTIYF.

This clone was picked up a small number of times. This chain uses TRBV24-1 with TRBJ2-5; D possibly corresponds to TRBD1 (5 bases). The CDR3 is 14 residues long. The germline CDR1 and CDR2 sequences are KGHDR and SFDVKD. V was pared by 4 bases and J by 3 bases, with 11 bases between. The CDR3 DNA sequence: TGTGCCACCAGTGACGCGACCAGGGAAGAGACCCAGTACTTC. Its translation: CATSDATREETQYF.

The sample holds one count of this clone. The V call is TRBV5-5, the J call TRBJ1-2; 8 bases match TRBD1. The CDR3 is 15 residues long. CDR1 SGHKS and CDR2 YYEKEE come from the germline V gene (reference sequence). V was pared by 4 bases and J by 6 bases, with 11 bases of the junction left unmatched. The DNA of the CDR3 is TGTGCCAGCAGCCGAGGAGGACAGGGTGAGGATGGCTACACCTTC. Encoded protein: CASSRGGQGEDGYTF.

The J gene is TRBJ2-5, the V gene TRBV27; TRBD2 matches 8 bases. There are 17 residues in the CDR3. Germline assignment: CDR1 MNHEY and CDR2 SMNVEV (reference sequence). Trimming removed 7 bases from V and 5 bases from J; junction bases left unmatched: 18. The CDR3 nucleotides read TGTGCCAGCAAGCTGGGGATCCAAGAAGCGGGAGTGGAGACCCAGTACTTC. Residues: CASKLGIQEAGVETQYF.